The 15 T cell receptor beta chains given below trace back to one sample, sequenced in a study of naive and memory T cell subsets. The beta constant-region primer was an equimolar mix of two oligonucleotides covering TRBC1 and TRBC2. MiXCR, run by TCRdb on the UMI-ligation and nested PCR reads, gives a single entry per CDR3 protein. Of some 21,000 distinct CDR3 sequences listed, 9.5% to 12% are singletons. Material for sequencing was central memory CD8+ T cells from blood. The receptors come from a human donor in good health.

This clonotype was observed many times. The V gene is TRBV7-2, the J gene TRBJ2-7, with D tentatively TRBD2 (6 bases). This CDR3 has 15 residues. The V gene's germline CDR1 is SGHTA and CDR2 FQGNSA. Trimming pared 2 bases from V and 2 bases from J, leaving 13 bases between. CDR3 sequence reads: CASSLWEDLTYEQYF. The CDR3 region has the DNA TGTGCCAGCAGCTTATGGGAGGATCTTACCTACGAGCAGTACTTC.

This clonotype appeared once. This sequence joins TRBV12-3 or TRBV12-4 and TRBJ2-1, with TRBD2 matching 9 bases. After removal of 4 bases from V and 6 bases from J, the junction contained 13 bases not matched to a gene. The CDR3 has 17 residues. The CDR3 protein is CASSSLAGASLFNEQFF. The CDR3 DNA reads TGTGCCAGCAGTTCATTAGCGGGAGCGAGCCTCTTCAATGAGCAGTTCTTC.

The chain carries TRBV2 and TRBJ2-5, with 12 positions matching TRBD2. This CDR3 is built from 16 residues. V lost 5 bases and J lost 5; bases outside the gene matches: 9. The germline CDR1 and CDR2 sequences are SNHLY and FYNNEI. The CDR3 nucleotides read TGTGCCAGCAGTACCGGACTAGCGGGAAGCTCGGAGACCCAGTACTTC. Translated, it gives CASSTGLAGSSETQYF.

The rearrangement uses TRBV18 and TRBJ1-2; D call uncertain. This CDR3 has 14 amino acids. Germline CDR1 reads KGHSH; CDR2 reads LQKENI. V dropped 0 bases and J dropped 4 bases, with 9 bases sitting between them. Written as DNA, the CDR3 is TGTGCCAGCTCACCACCCACAGAGACCTATGGCTACACCTTC. This gives the protein CASSPPTETYGYTF.

This clonotype was seen only a few times. The V call is TRBV29-1, the J call TRBJ2-7; the match to TRBD1 covers 7 bases. Germline V lookup: CDR1 SQVTM, CDR2 ANQGSEA. This CDR3 region has 13 residues. The V segment lost 5 bases and the J segment 0 bases; nucleotides outside the gene matches: 4. The CDR3 protein is CSVTGTDSYEQYF. The DNA of the CDR3 is TGCAGCGTTACCGGGACAGACTCCTACGAGCAGTACTTC.

This clonotype was found a few times. This chain links TRBV29-1 with TRBJ2-1, with TRBD2 matching 7 bases. The ends lost 7 bases at V and 4 bases at J; junction bases unmatched: 10. CDR3 length equals 14 residues. Germline V lookup: CDR1 SQVTM, CDR2 ANQGSEA. The CDR3 protein is CSASGTNAYNEQFF. The CDR3 nucleotides read TGCAGCGCCTCCGGGACTAACGCATACAATGAGCAGTTCTTC.

This clonotype turned up a few times. Written as DNA, the CDR3 is TGTGCCAGCAGCCCTAGCGGGAAGGTTTACAATGAGCAGTTCTTC. Amino acids: CASSPSGKVYNEQFF. The chain uses TRBV7-9 and TRBJ2-1; 9 bases line up with TRBD2. The CDR3 sequence is 15 residues long. Germline CDR1 is SEHNR and CDR2 is FQNEAQ (reference sequence). V was pared by 5 bases and J by 4 bases, with 6 bases of the junction left unmatched.

There are a few counts of this clonotype. A much larger clone differs from this one at a single base, so this may be a read error. The J gene is TRBJ2-1, the V gene TRBV7-9, with TRBD2 identical over 7 bases. The CDR3 runs 13 residues. In germline, CDR1 is SEHNR, CDR2 FQNEAQ (reference sequence). V dropped 5 bases and J dropped 7; count of bases not matched to a gene: 5. The CDR3 coding sequence is TGTGCCAGCAGCCCCACCGGGGGGAATGAGCAGTTCTTC. This codes for CASSPTGGNEQFF. Full variable domain (outside the CDR3, taken from reference TRBV7-9 and TRBJ2-1): DTGVSQNPRHKITKRGQNVTFRCDPISEHNRLYWYRQTLGQGPEFLTYFQNEAQLEKSRLLSDRFSAERPKGSFSTLEIQRTEQGDSAMYLCASSPTGGNEQFFGPGTRLTVL.

The gene calls are TRBV25-1 and TRBJ2-7; 9 bases line up with TRBD2. V lost 0 bases and J lost 2; bases outside the gene matches: 2. CDR1 is MGHDK and CDR2 is SYGVNS in the germline V gene. The CDR3 totals 15 residues. The CDR3 bases are TGTGCCAGCAGTGAATATCTAGCGGGACCCTACGAGCAGTACTTC. Its protein is CASSEYLAGPYEQYF.

Within the sample, this clonotype is medium-sized. This chain uses TRBV5-4 with TRBJ2-5; TRBD2 might be the D (6 bases). CDR1 and CDR2 (germline): SGHNT, YYREEE (reference sequence). V shed 0 bases and J shed 5 bases, with 14 bases lying between them. The CDR3 is made up of 15 amino acids. DNA of the CDR3: TGTGCCAGCAGCTTGGGGGATTCCCGGGGGGAGACCCAGTACTTC. The encoded protein is CASSLGDSRGETQYF.

V gene TRBV28 combines with J gene TRBJ2-4; TRBD1 aligns across 10 bases. V lost 5 bases to trimming and J lost 6 bases; unmatched junction nucleotides: 7. Germline loops: CDR1 MDHEN, CDR2 SYDVKM. There are 15 residues in the CDR3. Here the CDR3 DNA reads TGTGCCAGCAGTCAACACCGGGACAGGGGAAACATTCAGTACTTC. It is translated as CASSQHRDRGNIQYF.

This clonotype showed up many times. V usage is TRBV6-1 and J usage is TRBJ1-5; D remains ambiguous. The CDR3 consists of 15 residues. V lost 2 bases and J lost 3, with 11 bases in between. The germline V gene has CDR1 MNHNS and CDR2 SASEGT. CDR3 nucleotides: TGTGCCAGCAGTGAATGGTCCGGAAACAATCAGCCCCAGCATTTT. Residues: CASSEWSGNNQPQHF.

This clonotype was observed many times. V is TRBV13 and J is TRBJ2-7; 8 nucleotides agree with TRBD2. Germline CDR1 reads PRHDT; CDR2 reads FYEKMQ (reference sequence). V lost 2 bases and J lost 3; bases outside the gene matches: 6. The CDR3 runs to 15 residues. CDR3 sequence: CASSLNGGRNYEQYF. In DNA form, the CDR3 reads TGTGCCAGCAGCTTAAATGGCGGGAGGAACTACGAGCAGTACTTC.

This clonotype has only a few counts. The V call is TRBV12-3 or TRBV12-4, the J call TRBJ2-1; 12 positions agree with TRBD2. J gave up 1 base and V 6 bases, and 13 bases lay outside the gene matches. There are 19 residues in the CDR3. CDR3 region: CASRTFLAGGPGSYNEQFF. DNA of the CDR3: TGTGCCAGCAGGACCTTCCTAGCGGGAGGGCCGGGATCCTACAATGAGCAGTTCTTC.

Within the sample, this clonotype is medium-sized. The V call is TRBV28, the J call TRBJ2-7; weak D call: TRBD2 (5 bases). Germline-derived CDR1 and CDR2 are MDHEN and SYDVKM. Trimming stripped 3 bases from V and 3 bases from J, with 18 bases between. The CDR3 has 16 residues. This chain's CDR3 is CASSLEFAGGRYEQYF. The CDR3, as DNA: TGTGCCAGCAGTTTGGAATTTGCGGGCGGTCGCTACGAGCAGTACTTC.